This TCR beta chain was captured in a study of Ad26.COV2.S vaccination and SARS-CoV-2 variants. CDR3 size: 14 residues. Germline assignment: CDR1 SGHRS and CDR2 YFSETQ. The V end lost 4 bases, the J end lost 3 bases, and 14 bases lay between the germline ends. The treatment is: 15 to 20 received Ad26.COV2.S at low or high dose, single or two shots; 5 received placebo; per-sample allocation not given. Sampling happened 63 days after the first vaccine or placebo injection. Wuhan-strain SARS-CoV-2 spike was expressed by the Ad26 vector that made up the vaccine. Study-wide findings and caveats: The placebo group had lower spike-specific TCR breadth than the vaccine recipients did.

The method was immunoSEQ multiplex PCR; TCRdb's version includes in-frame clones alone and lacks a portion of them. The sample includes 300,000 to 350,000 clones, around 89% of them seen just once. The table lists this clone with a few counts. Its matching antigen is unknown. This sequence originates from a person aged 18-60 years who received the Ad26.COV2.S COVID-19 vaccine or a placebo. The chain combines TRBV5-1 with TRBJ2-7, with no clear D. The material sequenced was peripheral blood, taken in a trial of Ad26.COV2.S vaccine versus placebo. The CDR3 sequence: CASSRAPRDYEQYF. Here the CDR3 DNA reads TGCGCCAGCAGCCGGGCCCCCAGAGACTACGAGCAGTACTTC.